Below, one T cell receptor beta chain is given with its context. Within the sample, other DNA sequences also encode this same CDR3. The sample originates from a study of blood T cell repertoires in COVID-19. Overall study context: Sites in the United States, Italy and Spain provided acute and convalescent COVID-19 samples. From T cells, B-cell-depleted T cells, or PBMCs came the material, which was cDNA or gDNA.

Per the original methods: Cell counts per sample came from amplifying reference gene primers. Sequencing was performed with immunoSEQ multiplex PCR; in TCRdb, only in-frame clones are kept and a portion is missing. That table furnishes V, J and clone size, whereas the DNA furnished D and trimming. The data contain about 140,000 clones, around 80% of them singletons. CDR1 and CDR2 (germline): MDHEN, SYDVKM. The CDR3 is 13 amino acids. V dropped 8 bases and J dropped 1 base, with 12 bases sitting between them. This receptor was obtained from a woman aged 80 or older with active or convalescent COVID-19. The rearrangement links TRBV28 to TRBJ2-7; tentative D call: TRBD1 (6 bases). Sequenced input: peripheral blood. CDR3 loop: CASSRGWSYEQYF. The CDR3 DNA reads as TGTGCCAGCTCCAGGGGCTGGTCCTACGAGCAGTACTTC. The entire variable domain, with the rest obtained from reference TRBV28 and TRBJ2-7, is as follows: DVKVTQSSRYLVKRTGEKVFLECVQDMDHENMFWYRQDPGLGLRLIYFSYDVKMKEKGDIPEGYSVSREKKERFSLILESASTNQTSMYLCASSRGWSYEQYFGPGTRLTVT.